This T cell receptor (beta chain) was retrieved from a study of spatial heterogeneity in lung cancer. Via MiXCR, TCRdb re-called the 5' RACE reads, giving one row per CDR3 protein. The sample holds 10,000 to 13,000 distinct CDR3 sequences; about 8.6% are singletons and the top ten take more than 20%. This clonotype was seen repeatedly, ten times or more. Time point meaning: sample taken at primary tumor resection. The input material, whole RNA from tumor, nontumor lung or frozen PBMC, was sequenced unsorted. Germline CDR1 reads SQVTM; CDR2 reads ANQGSEA. V shed 7 bases and J shed 8 bases, with 14 bases lying between them. The CDR3 is 11 residues long.

The J gene is TRBJ1-2, the V gene TRBV29-1, with a weak D call TRBD1 (6 bases). The starting material was PBMCs, obtained at surgery. This clonotype was obtained from a male donor with early-stage non-small cell lung cancer. DNA of the CDR3: TGCAGCGCATCAGGGGATTACGGCTACACCTTC. Encoded protein: CSASGDYGYTF. The complete variable domain, with remaining parts taken from reference TRBV29-1 and TRBJ1-2, reads SAVISQKPSRDICQRGTSLTIQCQVDSQVTMMFWYRQQPGQSLTLIATANQGSEATYESGFVIDKFPISRPNLTFSTLTVSNMSPEDSSIYLCSASGDYGYTFGSGTRLTVV.